This T cell receptor (beta chain) is drawn from a study of human T cells and chemical hapten exposure. Study as a whole: Chiefly female patients presented with alopecia areata, totalis or universalis.

The CDR3 loop spans 14 amino acids. J lost 7 bases, V lost 3 bases, and 6 bases had no gene match. Overall study findings and caveats: Clustering by CDR3 similarity yielded significantly more large clusters from expanded TCRs than controls.

Each CDR3 protein gets one entry after TCRdb re-called the RACE reads with MiXCR. This table holds roughly 190,000 distinct CDR3 sequences, approximately 20% found once. Time point indicated: patch test 1, 2 weeks after DPC sensitization. Indicated treatment: therapeutic diphenylcyclopropenone sensitization with weekly scalp DPC. Details on this clonotype: The antigen remains undetermined.

This material consisted of whole blood, taken in connection with sensitization to the hapten diphenylcyclopropenone (DPC). V usage is TRBV12-3 or TRBV12-4 and J usage is TRBJ2-1; 7 bases are a match to TRBD2. This receptor was obtained from a woman in her fifties or sixties with alopecia areata. Some clones in this sample may be carry-over from other donors' samples. The CDR3 nucleotides read TGTGCCAGCAGTTTTGGGGGAGGGAGGAATGAGCAGTTCTTC. It specifies CASSFGGGRNEQFF.